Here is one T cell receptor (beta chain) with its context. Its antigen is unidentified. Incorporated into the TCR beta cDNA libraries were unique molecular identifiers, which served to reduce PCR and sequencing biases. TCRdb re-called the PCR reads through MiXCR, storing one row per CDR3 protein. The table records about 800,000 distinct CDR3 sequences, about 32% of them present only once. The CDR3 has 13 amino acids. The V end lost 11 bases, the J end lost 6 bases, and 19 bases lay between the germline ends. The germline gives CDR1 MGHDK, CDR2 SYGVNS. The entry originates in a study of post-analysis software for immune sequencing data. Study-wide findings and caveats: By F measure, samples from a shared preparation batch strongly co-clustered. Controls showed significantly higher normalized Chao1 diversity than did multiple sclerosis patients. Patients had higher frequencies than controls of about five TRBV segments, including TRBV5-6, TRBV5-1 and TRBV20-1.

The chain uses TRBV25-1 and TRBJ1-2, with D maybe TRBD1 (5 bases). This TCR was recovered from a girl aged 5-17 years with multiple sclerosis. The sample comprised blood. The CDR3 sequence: CAGEAGARDGYTF. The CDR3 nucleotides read TGTGCCGGTGAGGCCGGGGCGAGGGATGGCTACACCTTC.